What follows are 25 T cell receptor beta chains derived from one specimen sequenced in a study of glioma-infiltrating T cells. TCR alpha and beta CDR3 regions were amplified from RNA using iRepertoire nested multiplex PCR. TCRdb recomputed calls from the multiplex PCR reads with MiXCR, one row per CDR3 protein. The sample yields around 390,000 distinct CDR3 sequences, roughly two fifths seen once. The sample taken for sequencing was glioma tissue, nonneoplastic brain tissue, or PBMCs (not recorded which). The receptors were gathered from a human donor with low-grade glioma or glioblastoma, undergoing nonglioma brain surgery, or in good health (not recorded which).

This clonotype has only a few counts. V gene TRBV7-9 combines with J gene TRBJ1-1; D is unresolved. The V and J ends lost 5 bases and 12 bases respectively, with 19 bases between them. Germline lookup yields CDR1 SEHNR and CDR2 FQNEAQ (reference sequence). This CDR3 is built from 13 residues. For the CDR3, the DNA is TGTGCCAGCAGCCTTACGACCGTTCTAAGGCCTTTCTTT. Amino acids: CASSLTTVLRPFF. The full variable domain, rest sourced from reference TRBV7-9 and TRBJ1-1, is DTGVSQNPRHKITKRGQNVTFRCDPISEHNRLYWYRQTLGQGPEFLTYFQNEAQLEKSRLLSDRFSAERPKGSFSTLEIQRTEQGDSAMYLCASSLTTVLRPFFGQGTRLTVV.

Notes on this clonotype: A much more abundant neighbour one base away suggests this may be a read error. This likely comes from a read error, as the CDR3 has no conserved phenylalanine or tryptophan at its end. The chain is built from TRBV28 and TRBJ1-5, with D unclear. V dropped 3 bases and J dropped 0 bases, with 12 bases sitting between them. CDR3 length equals 16 residues. Germline values: CDR1 MDHEN, CDR2 SYDVKM. This CDR3 reads CASSLRETYSNQPQHS. CDR3 in DNA: TGTGCCAGCAGTTTGAGGGAAACTTATAGCAATCAGCCCCAGCATTCT.

V and J are TRBV27 and TRBJ2-6; no reliable D call. The germline V and J ends were trimmed by 3 bases and 2 bases, with 11 bases remaining between them. The CDR3 is 16 residues long. Per germline, CDR1 MNHEY and CDR2 SMNVEV (reference sequence). CDR3 nucleotide sequence: TGTGCCAGCAGTTTCCAGGCTACCCCTGGGGCCAACGTCCTGACTTTC. Its protein is CASSFQATPGANVLTF.

This clonotype has more than one count but fewer than ten. The chain employs TRBV6-1 and TRBJ2-3; 12 positions match TRBD2. The CDR3 runs to 18 residues. The V and J ends lost 6 bases and 3 bases, in that order; junction bases with no gene match: 13. CDR1 is MNHNS and CDR2 is SASEGT in the germline V gene. This CDR3 is CASSFTSGRFSITDTQYF. DNA of the CDR3: TGTGCCAGCAGCTTTACTAGCGGGAGGTTCTCCATTACAGATACGCAGTATTTT.

The V call is TRBV6-5, the J call TRBJ2-2, with 8 nucleotides matching TRBD2. This CDR3 region has 15 residues. V lost 5 bases, J lost 4 bases, and 6 bases stayed unmatched. CDR1 and CDR2 from the germline V gene are MNHEY and SVGAGI. CDR3 residues: CASSEGLGATGELFF. CDR3 nucleotide sequence: TGTGCCAGCAGTGAGGGACTAGGAGCCACCGGGGAGCTGTTTTTT.

V gene TRBV28 combines with J gene TRBJ2-1; TRBD2 aligns across 10 bases. Germline V gives CDR1 MDHEN, CDR2 SYDVKM. The V segment lost 3 bases and the J segment 5 bases; nucleotides outside the gene matches: 19. There are 20 residues in the CDR3. CDR3 amino acids: CASSFFSRWLAGVKDNEQFF. CDR3 nucleotide sequence: TGTGCCAGCAGTTTTTTCAGTCGTTGGCTAGCGGGAGTTAAGGACAATGAGCAGTTCTTC.

This clonotype was detected only a few times. Since a much larger clone is just one base distant, this may be a read error. V usage is TRBV27 and J usage is TRBJ1-5; D is unresolved. The germline gives CDR1 MNHEY, CDR2 SMNVEV (reference sequence). V was pared by 6 bases and J by 3 bases, with 12 bases between. CDR3 length: 14 residues. The CDR3 DNA reads as TGTGCCAGCAGCCCGGTGGGCTTCAATCAGCCCCAGCATTTT. Protein sequence: CASSPVGFNQPQHF.

This clonotype was seen repeatedly, ten times or more. The J gene is TRBJ1-1, the V gene TRBV20-1; tentative D call: TRBD1 (6 bases). Germline V gene sequence: CDR1 DFQATT, CDR2 SNEGSKA (reference sequence). The CDR3 extends over 13 amino acids. Trimming pared 3 bases from V and 0 bases from J, leaving 8 bases between. The CDR3 here is CSASGDMNTEAFF. The CDR3 DNA is TGCAGTGCTAGTGGGGACATGAACACTGAAGCTTTCTTT.

This clonotype was seen at least ten times. This CDR3 reads CASSQFWGRSFYNEQFF. The CDR3 DNA reads as TGTGCCAGCAGTCAATTTTGGGGTCGGAGCTTTTACAATGAGCAGTTCTTC. The chain combines TRBV6-2 or TRBV6-3 with TRBJ2-1; the D is unclear. Germline V gene lookup returns CDR1 MNHEY and CDR2 SVGEGT. The CDR3 extends over 17 amino acids. The germline V and J ends were trimmed by 5 bases and 4 bases, with 21 bases remaining between them.

The chain carries TRBV6-6 and TRBJ2-7, with 11 bases aligning to TRBD1. The CDR3 is 19 amino acids. The V gene's germline CDR1 is MNHNY and CDR2 SVGAGI (reference sequence). The trim removed 5 bases at V and 0 bases at J, leaving 15 bases unmatched. The CDR3 DNA reads as TGTGCCAGCAGTCCCCCGGACAGGGGGCCGACACCGAGCTCCTACGAGCAGTACTTC. Its protein is CASSPPDRGPTPSSYEQYF.

A word on this clonotype: One junction end disagrees with the germline gene, perhaps due to a read error. This chain joins TRBV12-3 or TRBV12-4 and TRBJ1-1; D gene uncertain. This CDR3 is 14 amino acids long. As DNA, the CDR3 is TGTGCCAGCTGCAGTGGACCCGAGAACACTGAAGCTTTCTTC. It translates to CASCSGPENTEAFF.

Worth noting for this clonotype: A single base separates this from a much larger clone, so it may be a read error. J is TRBJ2-7 and V is TRBV7-6; a possible D gene is TRBD1 (5 bases). Germline V gene data show CDR1 as SGHVS and CDR2 as FNYEAQ. Trimming pared 5 bases from V and 10 bases from J, leaving 18 bases between. CDR3 length: 13 amino acids. The CDR3 sequence: CASSQGHDLDQYF. The DNA for the CDR3 is TGTGCCAGCAGCCAAGGACATGATCTCGACCAGTACTTC.

The rearrangement uses TRBV7-2 and TRBJ2-4; the D gene is possibly TRBD2 (6 bases). The CDR3 is 16 residues long. Germline V CDR1 and CDR2: SGHTA, FQGNSA. Between the trimmed V and J ends, which lost 2 bases and 0 bases, there was a span of 11 bases. This CDR3 is CASSLRRDLAKNIQYF. The CDR3, as DNA: TGTGCCAGCAGCTTACGGCGGGATCTAGCCAAAAACATTCAGTACTTC.

This clonotype showed up just a few times. This clone may be a read error of a much larger clone one base away. The chain links TRBV27 to TRBJ1-2; D perhaps matches TRBD1 (5 bases). CDR3 size: 13 residues. Germline V CDR1 and CDR2: MNHEY, SMNVEV (reference sequence). V was shortened by 7 bases and J by 7 bases, with 16 bases between the two germline ends. The chain's CDR3 is CASTADMAGGYTF. The CDR3 DNA sequence: TGTGCCAGCACCGCGGACATGGCCGGTGGCTACACCTTC.

The V gene is TRBV29-1, the J gene TRBJ2-7; 12 nucleotides line up with TRBD2. Germline values: CDR1 SQVTM, CDR2 ANQGSEA. The CDR3 totals 15 residues. The ends lost 4 bases at V and 4 bases at J; junction bases unmatched: 8. The CDR3 DNA sequence: TGCAGCGTTGTGGCCCGGACTAGCGGGGCATACGAGCAGTACTTC. Protein: CSVVARTSGAYEQYF.

The chain joins TRBV18 to TRBJ2-7; 8 bases line up with TRBD1. CDR3 size: 15 residues. Per the germline V gene, CDR1 is KGHSH and CDR2 is LQKENI. The J segment lost 6 bases and the V segment lost 3 bases, leaving 10 bases of the junction unmatched. CDR3 sequence reads: CASSPRQGLDAEQYF. In DNA, the CDR3 is TGTGCCAGCTCACCGAGACAGGGGTTAGACGCCGAGCAGTACTTC.

This CDR3 reads CASSPPGSGGGTEAFF. CDR3 in DNA: TGTGCCAGCTCACCACCGGGTTCCGGGGGCGGCACTGAAGCTTTCTTT. The V and J genes are TRBV18 and TRBJ1-1, with D tentatively TRBD1 (6 bases). Between the trimmed V and J ends, which lost 0 bases and 4 bases, there was a span of 15 bases. The germline CDR1 and CDR2 sequences are KGHSH and LQKENI. The CDR3 contains 16 residues.

This clonotype has only a few counts. The chain has TRBV4-2 and TRBJ2-5; no firm D call. Trimming removed 5 bases at V and 1 base at J, with 11 bases between. This CDR3 contains 14 residues. Germline loops: CDR1 LGHNA, CDR2 YNFKEQ. This chain's CDR3 is CASSKGESQETQYF. The CDR3 DNA follows: TGTGCCAGCAGCAAAGGAGAGAGCCAAGAGACCCAGTACTTC.

Of note for this clonotype: Since a much larger clone is just one base distant, this may be a read error. The V and J genes are TRBV15 and TRBJ2-7; TRBD1 is a possible D gene (5 bases). Looked up from germline, CDR1 is LNHNV and CDR2 is YYDKDF (reference sequence). The germline V and J ends were trimmed by 1 base and 2 bases, with 12 bases remaining between them. The CDR3 covers 15 residues. In nucleotides, the CDR3 is TGTGCCACCAGCAGAGTGGGGCCAGTCGCCTACGAGCAGTACTTC. This encodes CATSRVGPVAYEQYF.

A remark on this clonotype: This clone may be a read error of a much larger clone one base away. The chain recombines TRBV20-1 with TRBJ2-7; 13 bases line up with TRBD2. J was trimmed by 3 bases and V by 0 bases; bases with no gene match: 8. Germline V gene data show CDR1 as DFQATT and CDR2 as SNEGSKA (reference sequence). The CDR3 has 17 amino acids. CDR3 sequence: CSARDGLAGECDYEQYF. The CDR3 DNA reads as TGCAGTGCTAGAGATGGACTAGCGGGAGAGTGCGACTACGAGCAGTACTTC.

The chain combines TRBV7-2 with TRBJ2-5, with a possible D match to TRBD2 (6 bases). This CDR3 is built from 15 residues. Germline CDR1 is SGHTA and CDR2 is FQGNSA. With 3 bases removed from V and 2 bases from J, the gap between germline ends came to 13 bases. CDR3 in DNA: TGTGCCAGCAGCTTCCGCCGGGGGTTGCAAGAGACCCAGTACTTC. It specifies CASSFRRGLQETQYF.

Only a few counts were recorded for this clonotype. The chain carries TRBV19 and TRBJ2-5, with D maybe TRBD1 (6 bases). CDR1 is LNHDA, CDR2 SQIVND, per germline (reference sequence). The CDR3 runs to 14 residues. Trimming took 3 bases from V and 5 from J, leaving 13 bases between them. This chain's CDR3 is CASSITGSLETQYF. The CDR3 DNA is TGTGCCAGTAGTATCACAGGGAGCTTGGAGACCCAGTACTTC.

The sample holds a few counts of this clonotype. The gene calls are TRBV20-1 and TRBJ2-7, with 8 bases matching TRBD1. V lost 4 bases and J lost 0; bases outside the gene matches: 2. In germline, CDR1 is DFQATT, CDR2 SNEGSKA (reference sequence). The CDR3 contains 13 residues. For the CDR3, the DNA is TGCAGTGCTAACAGGGGGAGCTCCTACGAGCAGTACTTC. Amino acids: CSANRGSSYEQYF.

This chain connects TRBV11-3 to TRBJ2-1, with 9 bases that match TRBD2. Germline trimming cut 3 bases from V and 6 bases from J; bases unmatched to any gene: 9. The CDR3 covers 16 residues. Germline lookup yields CDR1 SGHNT and CDR2 YENEEA. The CDR3 bases are TGTGCCAGCAGCTTGGGGGGTGAGCGGGGGGTCAATGAGCAGTTCTTC. It translates to CASSLGGERGVNEQFF.

This clonotype was detected a few times. The chain couples TRBV10-3 to TRBJ2-7; 7 bases agree with TRBD2. J gave up 3 bases and V 6 bases, and 8 bases lay outside the gene matches. Per germline, CDR1 ENHRY and CDR2 SYGVKD. The CDR3 runs to 14 residues. The CDR3 DNA is TGTGCCATCAGGGCGGGGCGGGAGAGCTACGAGCAGTACTTC. Translating it yields CAIRAGRESYEQYF.